This TCR beta chain emerged from a study of vaccination effects on CD4 cells after COVID-19. Only in-frame clones appear in the TCRdb table, and some are missing; sequencing was by immunoSEQ multiplex PCR. The sample yields 35,000 to 40,000 clones, 82% seen once. From germline, CDR1 is MDHEN and CDR2 SYDVKM. The CDR3 has 14 amino acids. V lost 3 bases and J lost 3; bases outside the gene matches: 4. Peptide-pool stimulation followed by sequencing identified expanded antigen-specific CD4+ clonotypes in the ViraFEST assay. Having been cultured for around nine days, the cells underwent CD4+ T cell isolation. Participants got two doses of BNT162b2 or mRNA-1273 vaccine. Some 1.9 million PBMC per well were cultured with approximately 9.7 IU/ml IL-2 and roughly 9.9 ug/ml peptides. Each culture had half its medium swapped for IL-2 medium on days 3 and 7. Study-wide findings and caveats: Among infection- and vaccine-induced clones, marked clonal contraction occurred late after vaccination. Healthy vaccine recipients' vaccine-induced clones were almost all SARS-CoV-2 mono-reactive.

Note on this clone: Antigen specificity is unknown.

The sample consisted of CD4+ T cells from PBMCs cultured with HCoV-NL63 spike peptides, taken after COVID-19 vaccination. The receptor's source is a human donor who received a COVID-19 vaccine. Some clones in this sample may be carry-over from other donors' samples. The chain combines TRBV28 with TRBJ1-2; 7 nucleotides match TRBD1. This CDR3 is CASSFLQGDYGYTF. The CDR3 DNA reads as TGTGCCAGCAGTTTTCTTCAGGGGGACTATGGCTACACCTTC.